This T cell receptor (beta chain) emerged from a study of CXCR3-negative and CXCR3-positive naive CD8 T cells. General observations from the study: CXCR3-positive naive cells carried more hydrophobic TRB CDR3s than CXCR3-negative ones.

Of note for this clonotype: The antigen remains unidentified.

The TRB cDNA libraries were prepared by 5' RACE with UMI labels. After re-calling the 5' RACE reads, TCRdb lists one entry per CDR3 protein, DNA absent. This listing includes around 120,000 distinct CDR3 sequences. CDR1 and CDR2 from the germline V gene are SGHNT and YENEEA. The CDR3 runs to 13 residues. This clonotype was sampled from a human donor in good health. Some clones in this sample may be carry-over from other donors' samples. The source material was naive CXCR3+ CD8+ T cells from blood. Subset of the sample: CD45RO-CCR7+CD27+CD95- naive CD8+ T cells expressing CXCR3 (TNR3+). The J gene is TRBJ1-1, the V gene TRBV11-3; without DNA, the TCRdb call of TRBD1 cannot be checked. The CDR3 is CASSDEGYTEAFF.